The 10 T cell receptor beta chains below were found in one sample sequenced in a study of shared clonotypes between healthy human individuals. Profiling relied on immunoSEQ multiplex PCR, and the TCRdb table lists in-frame clones only, not all of them. The table shows roughly 2 million clones, with roughly 95% occurring only once. Sequencing input: naive CD4+ T cells sorted from blood. Subset here: CD45RA+ positively selected. These receptors were collected from a man between 18 and 29 years old in good health.

The chain carries TRBV6-1 and TRBJ2-1, with 12 positions matching TRBD1. Trimming at V came to 5 bases and at J to 8 bases, leaving 7 bases not matched to a gene. The CDR3 sequence is 15 residues long. CDR1 is MNHNS, CDR2 SASEGT, per germline. CDR3 sequence reads: CASSSGTGGSYEQFF. CDR3 nucleotide sequence: TGTGCCAGCAGTTCCGGGACAGGGGGCTCCTATGAGCAGTTCTTC.

The rearrangement joins TRBV19 to TRBJ2-1; maybe TRBD2 (5 bases). From germline, CDR1 is LNHDA and CDR2 SQIVND (reference sequence). The CDR3 totals 12 residues. Trimming removed 6 bases from V and 7 bases from J, with 10 bases in between. The CDR3: CASSPTGNEQFF. CDR3 DNA: TGTGCCAGTAGCCCTACGGGGAATGAGCAGTTCTTC.

The V call is TRBV5-8, the J call TRBJ1-5, with D possibly being TRBD1 (6 bases). CDR3 size: 15 residues. CDR1 and CDR2 (germline): SGHTS, YDEGEE. Trimming cost V 3 bases and J 2 bases, with 12 bases left between them. The CDR3 spells CASSYTGTRNQPQHF. CDR3 in DNA: TGTGCCAGCAGCTATACCGGGACACGCAATCAGCCCCAGCATTTT.

This chain links TRBV5-1 with TRBJ1-1; 8 bases fit TRBD1. V was pared by 4 bases and J by 3 bases, with 5 bases of the junction left unmatched. Germline-derived CDR1 and CDR2 are SGHRS and YFSETQ. The CDR3 contains 14 residues. The CDR3 nucleotides read TGCGCCAGCAGCGGGGGACAGGCGTACACTGAAGCTTTCTTT. Its protein product is CASSGGQAYTEAFF.

The chain uses TRBV5-1 and TRBJ2-1, with 7 bases lining up with TRBD2. Germline values: CDR1 SGHRS, CDR2 YFSETQ. With V trimmed by 5 bases and J by 6 bases, 8 bases remained unmatched. This CDR3 is 14 amino acids long. The CDR3 protein is CASRLGIAGNEQFF. The CDR3, as DNA: TGCGCCAGCAGGCTAGGGATAGCGGGCAATGAGCAGTTCTTC.

With respect to this clone: The sample carries other DNA sequences with the same CDR3. The rearrangement joins TRBV5-1 to TRBJ2-3; 15 positions match TRBD2. Trimming took 0 bases from V and 4 from J; bases not matched to a gene: 3. Germline CDR1 SGHRS, CDR2 YFSETQ. The CDR3 runs to 17 residues. CDR3 DNA: TGCGCCAGCAGCTTGGGGACTAGCGGGAGGGCATCAGATACGCAGTATTTT. This gives the protein CASSLGTSGRASDTQYF. The whole variable domain, remainder taken from reference TRBV5-1 and TRBJ2-3, is KAGVTQTPRYLIKTRGQQVTLSCSPISGHRSVSWYQQTPGQGLQFLFEYFSETQRNKGNFPGRFSGRQFSNSRSEMNVSTLELGDSALYLCASSLGTSGRASDTQYFGPGTRLTVL.

The chain joins TRBV10-3 to TRBJ1-2; 8 positions match TRBD1. The CDR3 length is 15 residues. V dropped 2 bases and J dropped 6; count of bases not matched to a gene: 8. From germline, CDR1 is ENHRY and CDR2 SYGVKD. CDR3 in amino acids: CAISERVTGVDGYTF. The CDR3 DNA follows: TGTGCCATCAGTGAGAGGGTGACAGGGGTAGATGGCTACACCTTC.

The rearrangement joins TRBV11-2 to TRBJ1-1; tentatively, D is TRBD1 (6 bases). V gave up 2 bases and J gave up 6 bases, with 19 bases separating them. CDR3 length: 16 residues. CDR1 SGHAT and CDR2 FQNNGV come from the germline V gene. The DNA for the CDR3 is TGTGCCAGCAGCTTACGCCTGGTCAGGGGAGGCGCTGAAGCTTTCTTT. It is translated as CASSLRLVRGGAEAFF.

The CDR3: CASSQVGISNQPQHF. CDR3 DNA sequence: TGCGCCAGCAGCCAAGTTGGGATTAGCAATCAGCCCCAGCATTTT. The chain is built from TRBV4-1 and TRBJ1-5; D remains ambiguous. The V end lost 1 base, the J end lost 0 bases, and 7 bases lay between the germline ends. CDR1 is MGHRA and CDR2 is YSYEKL in the germline V gene. The CDR3 has 15 amino acids.

This chain uses TRBV19 with TRBJ1-5; D is ambiguous. From germline, CDR1 is LNHDA and CDR2 SQIVND (reference sequence). The CDR3 covers 15 residues. V dropped 7 bases and J dropped 2 bases, with 15 bases sitting between them. The DNA of the CDR3 is TGTGCCAGTAACCTTGGGAATGCCGGCAATCAGCCCCAGCATTTT. This translates into CASNLGNAGNQPQHF.